One and the same sample provided the 18 T cell receptor beta chains below, sequenced in a study of CD8 T cells in ankylosing spondylitis. Overall study results and limits: The study identified a TCR beta motif of roughly eight highly homologous variants that appeared characteristic of ankylosing spondylitis blood.

Their cognate antigens are unknown. Via MiXCR, TCRdb re-called the 5' RACE reads, giving one row per CDR3 protein. The sample consists of 100,000 or so distinct CDR3 sequences, around 8.3% of them appearing once. Sequencing input: blood, either unsorted or a sorted T cell fraction (not recorded which). The source of these receptors is a male donor with ankylosing spondylitis.

The sample holds many counts of this clonotype. This chain links TRBV27 with TRBJ2-3; the match to TRBD2 covers 13 bases. Germline-derived CDR1 and CDR2 are MNHEY and SMNVEV (reference sequence). Trimming at V came to 3 bases and at J to 2 bases, leaving 2 bases not matched to a gene. CDR3 length: 16 residues. Here the CDR3 reads CASSLGLAGFTDTQYF. CDR3 DNA sequence: TGTGCCAGCAGTTTGGGACTAGCGGGATTCACAGATACGCAGTATTTT.

At least ten counts were recorded for this clonotype. The chain recombines TRBV12-3 or TRBV12-4 with TRBJ2-4; maybe TRBD2 (6 bases). Trimming cost V 2 bases and J 9 bases, with 14 bases left between them. CDR3 size: 14 residues. CDR3 bases: TGTGCCAGCAGTTTACAGGTGGGGGGAGGCATTCAGTACTTC. Translated: CASSLQVGGGIQYF.

Of note for this clonotype: This may arise from a read error, as a much more abundant clone is one base away. The chain has TRBV6-1 and TRBJ2-1, with TRBD2 identical over 8 bases. V lost 8 bases and J lost 3; bases outside the gene matches: 9. In germline, CDR1 is MNHNS, CDR2 SASEGT. This CDR3 spans 15 amino acids. In DNA form, the CDR3 reads TGTGCCAGCGGGTGGAAGACTAGCGTCTACAATGAGCAGTTCTTC. This gives the protein CASGWKTSVYNEQFF.

This clonotype was seen a few times. The chain recombines TRBV7-8 with TRBJ1-2; 7 positions match TRBD1. CDR1 and CDR2 (germline): SGHVS, FQNEAQ. Trimming removed 3 bases from V and 1 base from J; junction bases left unmatched: 11. The CDR3 length is 17 residues. The CDR3 loop is CASSFTPGQVDNYGYTF. The CDR3 DNA is TGTGCCAGCAGCTTCACCCCCGGACAGGTCGATAACTATGGCTACACCTTC. The whole variable domain, filled in from reference TRBV7-8 and TRBJ1-2, reads GAGVSQSPRYKVAKRGQDVALRCDPISGHVSLFWYQQALGQGPEFLTYFQNEAQLDKSGLPSDRFFAERPEGSVSTLKIQRTQQEDSAVYLCASSFTPGQVDNYGYTFGSGTRLTVV.

This clonotype came up a few times. The chain is built from TRBV12-3 or TRBV12-4 and TRBJ2-1; 10 bases match TRBD2. The CDR3 is 15 residues long. J gave up 8 bases and V 2 bases, and 6 bases lay outside the gene matches. The DNA for the CDR3 is TGTGCCAGCAGTTTATCACTAGCGGGACTCGATGAGCAGTTCTTC. Protein sequence: CASSLSLAGLDEQFF.

This clonotype has a count of ten or more. The V gene is TRBV12-3 or TRBV12-4, the J gene TRBJ2-1; 7 bases line up with TRBD2. V lost 3 bases and J lost 6; bases outside the gene matches: 14. This CDR3 has 17 amino acids. CDR3 residues: CASSLERGGPGRNEQFF. CDR3 sequence (DNA): TGTGCCAGCAGTTTGGAGCGGGGAGGGCCGGGTCGCAATGAGCAGTTCTTC.

The chain has TRBV11-2 and TRBJ1-1, with D maybe TRBD1 (5 bases). The germline V gene encodes CDR1 SGHAT and CDR2 FQNNGV. V was pared by 1 base and J by 1 base, with 7 bases between. CDR3 length equals 14 residues. In DNA form, the CDR3 reads TGTGCCAGCAGCTTAGCAGGGAGGAACACTGAAGCTTTCTTT. The encoded protein is CASSLAGRNTEAFF.

In this sample, this clonotype turned up many times. The chain carries TRBV5-6 and TRBJ2-5, with D unresolved. V was trimmed by 4 bases and J by 4 bases, leaving 20 bases between them. The germline CDR1 and CDR2 sequences are SGHDT and YYEEEE. The CDR3 totals 16 residues. This CDR3 is CASSITDGILRETQYF. The CDR3 bases are TGTGCCAGCAGCATAACCGACGGCATTTTGCGAGAGACCCAGTACTTC.

The table lists this clonotype with many counts. The gene calls are TRBV2 and TRBJ2-7, with 8 bases identical to TRBD1. The CDR3 is 17 amino acids. Germline CDR1 SNHLY, CDR2 FYNNEI. The V gene end was trimmed by 1 base and the J gene end by 6 bases; junction bases not matched to a gene: 14. The CDR3 is CASSEGPNRGELSEQYF. The CDR3 DNA is TGTGCCAGCAGTGAAGGGCCGAACAGGGGGGAACTCTCCGAGCAGTACTTC. Full variable domain (missing parts from reference TRBV2 and TRBJ2-7): EPEVTQTPSHQVTQMGQEVILRCVPISNHLYFYWYRQILGQKVEFLVSFYNNEISEKSEIFDDQFSVERPDGSNFTLKIRSTKLEDSAMYFCASSEGPNRGELSEQYFGPGTRLTVT.

This clonotype was seen at least ten times. The chain is built from TRBV15 and TRBJ1-2; tentatively, D is TRBD1 (6 bases). The CDR3 sequence is 13 residues long. Between the trimmed V and J ends, which lost 5 bases and 2 bases, there was a span of 9 bases. Germline lookup yields CDR1 LNHNV and CDR2 YYDKDF (reference sequence). The CDR3 is CATSRTENYGYTF. The CDR3 nucleotides read TGTGCCACCAGCCGGACAGAAAACTATGGCTACACCTTC.

This clonotype was recorded at least ten times. The V gene is TRBV7-9, the J gene TRBJ2-1; a weak D match, TRBD2 (5 bases). Germline CDR1 reads SEHNR; CDR2 reads FQNEAQ (reference sequence). The CDR3 runs 16 residues. The V and J ends lost 2 bases and 6 bases respectively, with 17 bases between them. The CDR3 loop reads CASSLTPRGAFNEQFF. The DNA for the CDR3 is TGTGCCAGCAGCTTAACCCCCCGGGGAGCGTTCAATGAGCAGTTCTTC.

This clonotype turned up a few times. The V and J genes are TRBV10-1 and TRBJ2-3; D uncertain. The CDR3 is made up of 15 amino acids. CDR1 is WNHNN, CDR2 SYGVQD, per germline (reference sequence). V lost 2 bases and J lost 4, with 13 bases in between. CDR3 bases: TGCGCCAGCAGTGAGGGAACAGTTTGGGCAGATACGCAGTATTTT. It is translated as CASSEGTVWADTQYF.

V is TRBV5-6 and J is TRBJ1-1; D possibly corresponds to TRBD1 (6 bases). Germline V gene lookup returns CDR1 SGHDT and CDR2 YYEEEE. The CDR3 is 14 amino acids. The V end lost 3 bases, the J end lost 0 bases, and 9 bases lay between the germline ends. The CDR3 loop is CASSYRAMNTEAFF. DNA for the CDR3: TGTGCCAGCAGCTACAGGGCCATGAACACTGAAGCTTTCTTT.

V is TRBV10-3 and J is TRBJ2-2; no clear D gene. The V end was cut by 0 bases, the J end by 8 bases, with 1 base between. Germline V gives CDR1 ENHRY, CDR2 SYGVKD. The CDR3 totals 11 residues. The CDR3 coding sequence is TGTGCCATCAGTGAGTCTGGGGAGCTGTTTTTT. Protein: CAISESGELFF.

This clonotype was seen ten or more times. V and J are TRBV9 and TRBJ2-2; the D is unclear. Germline assignment: CDR1 SGDLS and CDR2 YYNGEE. There are 13 residues in the CDR3. V dropped 4 bases and J dropped 8 bases, with 12 bases sitting between them. The CDR3 nucleotides read TGTGCCAGCAGCCCTCCTACCTGGGGGGAGCTGTTTTTT. It encodes CASSPPTWGELFF.

This clonotype was recorded at least ten times. The genes are TRBV27 and TRBJ2-1, with 8 bases matching TRBD2. Germline V gene data show CDR1 as MNHEY and CDR2 as SMNVEV (reference sequence). The CDR3 contains 14 residues. V was clipped by 5 bases and J by 5 bases; unmatched bases: 5. CDR3 DNA: TGTGCCAGCAGTCCCGGACTAGCCGACAATGAGCAGTTCTTC. Encoded protein: CASSPGLADNEQFF.

This clonotype was seen repeatedly, ten times or more. The V gene is TRBV7-9, the J gene TRBJ1-1, with D possibly being TRBD1 (5 bases). From germline, CDR1 is SEHNR and CDR2 FQNEAQ (reference sequence). The length of the CDR3 is 12 residues. Trimming cost V 5 bases and J 5 bases, with 9 bases left between them. CDR3: CASSAGRTEAFF. The DNA of the CDR3 is TGTGCCAGCAGCGCAGGGCGGACTGAAGCTTTCTTT. The full variable domain, rest sourced from reference TRBV7-9 and TRBJ1-1, is DTGVSQNPRHKITKRGQNVTFRCDPISEHNRLYWYRQTLGQGPEFLTYFQNEAQLEKSRLLSDRFSAERPKGSFSTLEIQRTEQGDSAMYLCASSAGRTEAFFGQGTRLTVV.

This clonotype has only a few counts. The chain is built from TRBV29-1 and TRBJ1-1, with no clear D. The CDR3 is made up of 14 amino acids. Germline V CDR1 and CDR2: SQVTM, ANQGSEA. Trimming stripped 7 bases from V and 1 base from J, with 16 bases between. DNA of the CDR3: TGCAGCGCCGGAGGGTGGATGGGGAACACTGAAGCTTTCTTT. Protein product: CSAGGWMGNTEAFF. Complete variable domain (other parts from reference TRBV29-1 and TRBJ1-1): SAVISQKPSRDICQRGTSLTIQCQVDSQVTMMFWYRQQPGQSLTLIATANQGSEATYESGFVIDKFPISRPNLTFSTLTVSNMSPEDSSIYLCSAGGWMGNTEAFFGQGTRLTVV.